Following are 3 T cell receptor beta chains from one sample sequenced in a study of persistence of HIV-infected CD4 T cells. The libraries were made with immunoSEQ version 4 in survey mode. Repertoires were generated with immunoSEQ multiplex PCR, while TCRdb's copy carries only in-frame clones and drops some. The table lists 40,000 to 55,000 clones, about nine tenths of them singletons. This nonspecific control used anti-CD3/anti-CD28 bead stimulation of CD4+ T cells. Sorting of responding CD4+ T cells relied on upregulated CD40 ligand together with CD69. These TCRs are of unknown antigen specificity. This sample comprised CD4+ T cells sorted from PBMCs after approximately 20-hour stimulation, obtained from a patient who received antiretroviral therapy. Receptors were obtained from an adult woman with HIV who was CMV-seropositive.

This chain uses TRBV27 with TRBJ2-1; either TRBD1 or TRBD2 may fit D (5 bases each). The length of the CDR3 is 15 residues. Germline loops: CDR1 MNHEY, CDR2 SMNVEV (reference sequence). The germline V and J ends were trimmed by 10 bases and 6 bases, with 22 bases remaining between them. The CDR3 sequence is CATRETGTPSNEQFF. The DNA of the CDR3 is TGTGCCACCCGCGAGACCGGGACCCCCTCCAATGAGCAGTTCTTC.

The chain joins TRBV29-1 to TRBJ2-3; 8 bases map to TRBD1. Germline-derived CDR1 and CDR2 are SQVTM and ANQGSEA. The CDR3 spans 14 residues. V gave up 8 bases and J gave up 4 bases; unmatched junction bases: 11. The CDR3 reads CSQAGGALPDTQYF. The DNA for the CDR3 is TGCAGCCAAGCAGGGGGCGCTTTGCCAGATACGCAGTATTTT.

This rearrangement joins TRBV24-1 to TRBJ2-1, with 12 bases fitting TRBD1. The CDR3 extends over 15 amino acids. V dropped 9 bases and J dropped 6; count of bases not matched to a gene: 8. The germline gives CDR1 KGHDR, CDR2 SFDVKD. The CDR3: CATGRDRGRINEQFF. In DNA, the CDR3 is TGTGCCACCGGCCGGGACAGGGGGCGCATCAATGAGCAGTTCTTC.